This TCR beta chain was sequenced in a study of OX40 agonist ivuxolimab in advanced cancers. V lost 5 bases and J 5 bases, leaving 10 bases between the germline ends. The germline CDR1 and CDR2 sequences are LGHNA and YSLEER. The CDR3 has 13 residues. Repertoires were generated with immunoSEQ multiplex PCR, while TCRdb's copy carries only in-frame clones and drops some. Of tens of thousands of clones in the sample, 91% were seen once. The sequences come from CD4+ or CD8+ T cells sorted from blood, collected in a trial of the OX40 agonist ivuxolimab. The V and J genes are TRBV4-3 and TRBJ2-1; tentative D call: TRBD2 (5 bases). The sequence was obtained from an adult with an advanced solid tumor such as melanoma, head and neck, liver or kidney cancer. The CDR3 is CASSYMEDNEQFF. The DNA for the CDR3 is TGCGCCAGCAGCTACATGGAGGACAATGAGCAGTTCTTC.